The 20 T cell receptor beta chains below come from one sample, sequenced in a study of blood T cell repertoires in COVID-19. Assay: immunoSEQ multiplex PCR; the TCRdb copy retains only in-frame clones and omits some. The table lists approximately 140,000 clones, approximately 88% of them singletons, with 25% to 30% in the top ten. The sequenced sample consisted of peripheral blood. Every receptor here comes from a human donor in a cohort sampled during active COVID-19.

This clone has only a few counts. This rearrangement joins TRBV4-2 to TRBJ1-1, with D tentatively TRBD1 (5 bases). The CDR3 spans 13 residues. V was clipped by 0 bases and J by 10 bases, with 12 bases between them. Per germline, CDR1 LGHNA and CDR2 YNFKEQ. The DNA of the CDR3 is TGTGCCAGCAGCCAAGAGGGCAGGGCGAGAGCTTTCTTT. Its protein product is CASSQEGRARAFF.

The rearrangement links TRBV7-6 to TRBJ1-6; D may be TRBD1 (6 bases). The CDR3 runs 15 residues. Trimming removed 1 base at V and 7 bases at J, with 11 bases between. CDR1 and CDR2 (germline): SGHVS, FNYEAQ. CDR3 protein: CASSLEAGDNSPLHF. The CDR3, as DNA: TGTGCCAGCAGCTTAGAGGCAGGGGACAATTCACCCCTCCACTTT. The full variable domain, its missing parts supplied by reference TRBV7-6 and TRBJ1-6, is GAGVSQSPRYKVTKRGQDVALRCDPISGHVSLYWYRQALGQGPEFLTYFNYEAQQDKSGLPNDRFSAERPEGSISTLTIQRTEQRDSAMYRCASSLEAGDNSPLHFGNGTRLTVT.

A single count supports this clone. The J gene is TRBJ1-4, the V gene TRBV9; TRBD1 matches at 10 bases. Per the germline V gene, CDR1 is SGDLS and CDR2 is YYNGEE. The V gene end was trimmed by 0 bases and the J gene end by 6 bases; junction bases not matched to a gene: 2. The CDR3 runs to 15 residues. The DNA for the CDR3 is TGTGCCAGCAGCGTAGACGGGACAGGGGATGAAAAACTGTTTTTT. It translates to CASSVDGTGDEKLFF.

The chain is built from TRBV11-2 and TRBJ2-7, with a weak D call TRBD2 (5 bases). V dropped 1 base and J dropped 6 bases, with 16 bases sitting between them. CDR3 length: 15 amino acids. From germline, CDR1 is SGHAT and CDR2 FQNNGV. The CDR3 sequence: CASSLVPSSPPEQYF. In DNA form, the CDR3 reads TGTGCCAGCAGCTTAGTCCCTAGCTCCCCTCCCGAGCAGTACTTC.

The chain couples TRBV9 to TRBJ2-5; 7 nucleotides line up with TRBD1. This CDR3 has 14 amino acids. Trimming at V came to 0 bases and at J to 3 bases, leaving 2 bases not matched to a gene. Germline V lookup: CDR1 SGDLS, CDR2 YYNGEE. CDR3 nucleotides: TGTGCCAGCAGCGTAGGAGGGACAGAAGAGACCCAGTACTTC. Translated: CASSVGGTEETQYF.

This chain uses TRBV19 with TRBJ2-1; 9 bases are shared with TRBD2. Germline values: CDR1 LNHDA, CDR2 SQIVND (reference sequence). Unmatched junction bases numbered 9, after V lost 4 bases and J lost 8 bases. The CDR3 is made up of 15 amino acids. DNA of the CDR3: TGTGCCAGTAGTACCCTCGGATTAGCGGGGGATGAGCAGTTCTTC. Protein product: CASSTLGLAGDEQFF.

This chain joins TRBV6-5 and TRBJ1-2, with 7 positions matching TRBD1. The CDR3 consists of 15 residues. The V gene's germline CDR1 is MNHEY and CDR2 SVGAGI. Losses at the gene ends were 6 bases for V and 8 bases for J; bases not matched to a gene: 15. CDR3 coding DNA: TGTGCCAGCAGCCGACAGCCGAGGACGGGACAGGGCTACACCTTC. This encodes CASSRQPRTGQGYTF.

This chain connects TRBV7-3 to TRBJ1-1, with D unresolved. The V gene lost 2 bases and the J gene lost 3 bases, with 7 bases spanning the gap. CDR3 length: 13 residues. The germline V gene has CDR1 SGHTA and CDR2 FQGTGA. CDR3 protein: CASSLVEDTEAFF. CDR3 in DNA: TGTGCCAGCAGCTTAGTGGAGGACACTGAAGCTTTCTTT. Combining the CDR3 with reference TRBV7-3 and TRBJ1-1 gives the whole variable domain GAGVSQTPSNKVTEKGKYVELRCDPISGHTALYWYRQSLGQGPEFLIYFQGTGAADDSGLPNDRFFAVRPEGSVSTLKIQRTERGDSAVYLCASSLVEDTEAFFGQGTRLTVV.

This chain connects TRBV2 to TRBJ2-6; 9 bases are a match to TRBD1. The CDR3 is made up of 16 amino acids. V trimming: 4 bases; J trimming: 2 bases; junction bases outside the gene matches: 3. CDR1 SNHLY and CDR2 FYNNEI come from the germline V gene. The CDR3 loop is CASSVDRGAGANVLTF. CDR3 in DNA: TGTGCCAGCAGTGTGGACAGGGGCGCTGGGGCCAACGTCCTGACTTTC.

The CDR3 sequence: CASSPSYEQYF. CDR3 bases: TGTGCCAGCAGCCCCTCGTACGAGCAGTACTTC. The rearrangement links TRBV7-2 to TRBJ2-7; D gene ambiguous. Trimming shortened V by 5 bases and J by 4 bases, and 6 bases separated the two germline ends. The CDR3 is 11 residues long. Germline lookup yields CDR1 SGHTA and CDR2 FQGNSA.

The chain is built from TRBV5-5 and TRBJ2-5, with a weak D call TRBD2 (7 bases). V dropped 3 bases and J dropped 5 bases, with 14 bases sitting between them. The CDR3 is made up of 14 amino acids. CDR1 and CDR2 from the germline V gene are SGHKS and YYEKEE (reference sequence). The CDR3 sequence is CASSSLGGGETQYF. The CDR3 bases are TGTGCCAGCAGCTCCTTGGGAGGGGGGGAGACCCAGTACTTC.

The CDR3 reads CASSPRQGNRRTEAFF. CDR3 DNA: TGTGCCAGCAGCCCACGACAGGGCAATCGGAGGACTGAAGCTTTCTTT. This chain joins TRBV3-1 (or the pseudogene TRBV3-2) and TRBJ1-1, with 7 bases identical to TRBD1. Trimming removed 4 bases from V and 5 bases from J; junction bases left unmatched: 13. The length of the CDR3 is 16 residues. CDR1 and CDR2 (germline): LGHDT, YNNKEL (reference sequence).

The chain couples TRBV10-3 to TRBJ2-3, with D uncertain. V gave up 0 bases and J gave up 0 bases, with 7 bases separating them. Germline V gene data show CDR1 as ENHRY and CDR2 as SYGVKD. This CDR3 region has 15 residues. The CDR3 DNA sequence: TGTGCCATCAGTGAGTCTAGATCTAGCACAGATACGCAGTATTTT. Its translation: CAISESRSSTDTQYF.

The chain has TRBV15 and TRBJ1-2; no clear D gene. V lost 6 bases to trimming and J lost 6 bases, with 14 bases between them. The CDR3 runs to 13 residues. CDR1 and CDR2 (germline): LNHNV, YYDKDF (reference sequence). The CDR3: CATRPGLADGYTF. In DNA form, the CDR3 reads TGTGCCACCAGGCCGGGTCTAGCGGATGGCTACACCTTC.

J is TRBJ1-2 and V is TRBV4-1; D possibly corresponds to TRBD1 (5 bases). The CDR3 loop spans 14 amino acids. V dropped 1 base and J dropped 8 bases, with 14 bases sitting between them. In germline, CDR1 is MGHRA, CDR2 YSYEKL. The CDR3 is CASSQVSRVSGYTF. The CDR3 nucleotides are TGCGCCAGCAGCCAAGTTTCCAGGGTGAGCGGCTACACCTTC.

The chain uses TRBV5-6 and TRBJ1-1; 8 bases fit TRBD1. Unmatched junction bases numbered 3, after V lost 0 bases and J lost 11 bases. CDR1 is SGHDT and CDR2 is YYEEEE in the germline V gene. CDR3 length: 12 residues. The CDR3 here is CASSLDRGMAFF. CDR3 nucleotide sequence: TGTGCCAGCAGCTTGGACAGGGGGATGGCTTTCTTT.

The V and J genes are TRBV5-6 and TRBJ2-7; 10 nucleotides align to TRBD1. The CDR3 has 14 residues. J was trimmed by 7 bases and V by 4 bases; bases with no gene match: 8. The germline CDR1 and CDR2 sequences are SGHDT and YYEEEE. CDR3 bases: TGTGCCAGCAGCCTGACGGGACAGGGGAGTGAGCAGTACTTC. Amino acids: CASSLTGQGSEQYF.

CDR3 in amino acids: CASSRGGFRDQPQHF. Written as DNA, the CDR3 is TGTGCCAGCAGCCGCGGGGGATTTCGGGATCAGCCCCAGCATTTT. The chain has TRBV7-9 and TRBJ1-5; weak D call: TRBD1 (5 bases). Trimming cost V 5 bases and J 5 bases, with 16 bases left between them. Germline CDR1 SEHNR, CDR2 FQNEAQ (reference sequence). There are 15 residues in the CDR3.

The rearrangement links TRBV4-1 to TRBJ1-2; D is perhaps TRBD1 (5 bases). The V end lost 4 bases, the J end lost 1 base, and 13 bases lay between the germline ends. The CDR3 consists of 15 residues. CDR1 MGHRA and CDR2 YSYEKL come from the germline V gene. The CDR3 reads CASSPGTQNNYGYTF. The CDR3 coding sequence is TGCGCCAGCAGCCCCGGGACTCAGAATAACTATGGCTACACCTTC.

The rearrangement uses TRBV7-8 and TRBJ2-1; TRBD2 matches at 8 bases. V shed 1 base and J 9 bases; nucleotides not matched to a gene: 8. The CDR3 covers 15 residues. Germline V gene data show CDR1 as SGHVS and CDR2 as FQNEAQ. The CDR3 loop is CASSLVAGPRGEQFF. The CDR3 DNA reads TGTGCCAGCAGCTTAGTAGCGGGGCCCCGAGGTGAGCAGTTCTTC.